Listed below are T cell receptor beta chains from one sample, sequenced in a study of cytomegalovirus exposure and HLA in healthy donors. Repertoires were generated with immunoSEQ multiplex PCR, while TCRdb's copy carries only in-frame clones and drops some. The specimen's table records approximately 130,000 clones. Sequencing was carried out using PBMCs. These receptors all come from a woman in her sixties or seventies in good health and CMV-seronegative. The CDR3 runs from the conserved cysteine through the conserved F or W. The D gene is left open where the match is weak.

J | D | V | length | DNA | CDR3
TRBJ1-2 | NA | TRBV28 | 13 | TGTGCCAGCAGTTTAGCAGGGGACTATGGCTACACCTTC | CASSLAGDYGYTF
TRBJ1-5 | NA | TRBV15 | 13 | TGTGCCACCAGAGCGACGGGAGGTCAGCCCCAGCATTTT | CATRATGGQPQHF
TRBJ1-3 | TRBD1 | TRBV4-1 | 16 | TGCGCCAGCAGCCAGCTTGACAGGGGAGTTAGAAACACCATATATTTT | CASSQLDRGVRNTIYF
TRBJ1-3 | NA | TRBV9 | 15 | TGTGCCAGCAGCTCTTCCCTTAGCTCTGGAAACACCATATATTTT | CASSSSLSSGNTIYF
TRBJ2-5 | TRBD1 | TRBV18 | 16 | TGTGCCAGCTCACCACAAAGGGACAGGGGGCGAGAGACCCAGTACTTC | CASSPQRDRGRETQYF
TRBJ2-1 | NA | TRBV18 | 12 | TGTGCCAGCTCACCATCCGGGGAGCCCCCGTTCTTC | CASSPSGEPPFF
TRBJ2-7 | TRBD2 | TRBV7-9 | 14 | TGTGCCAGCAGCTCTAGCGGGGGCCTCTACGAGCAGTACTTC | CASSSSGGLYEQYF
TRBJ2-2 | NA | TRBV6-5 | 14 | TGTGCCAGCAGTCAAACATCGAACACCGGGGAGCTGTTTTTT | CASSQTSNTGELFF
TRBJ1-2 | NA | TRBV5-6 | 17 | TGTGCCAGCATTCAGACAGCCGAGTCGTCCCTTTTCTATGGCTACACCTTC | CASIQTAESSLFYGYTF
TRBJ2-2 | NA | TRBV29-1 | 13 | TGCAGCGTTGCAGGACAACACACCGGGGAGCTGTTTTTT | CSVAGQHTGELFF
TRBJ2-7 | NA | TRBV2 | 13 | TGTGCCAGCAGTGACACAGGGAGCTACGAGCAGTACTTC | CASSDTGSYEQYF
TRBJ1-1 | NA | TRBV4-1 | 15 | TGCGCCAGCAGCCAAGGCCCGGGGGATAACACTGAAGCTTTCTTT | CASSQGPGDNTEAFF
TRBJ1-1 | NA | TRBV2 | 14 | TGTGCCAGCAGCCCCCAGACGGGGAACACTGAAGCTTTCTTT | CASSPQTGNTEAFF
TRBJ2-3 | TRBD1 | TRBV6-5 | 16 | TGTGCCAGCAGTTACTCGTACAGGGGGCGAGGAGATACGCAGTATTTT | CASSYSYRGRGDTQYF
TRBJ2-1 | TRBD2 | TRBV4-1 | 19 | TGCGCCAGCAGCCAAGATAGGACTAGCGGGGTGAGCTCCTACAATGAGCAGTTCTTC | CASSQDRTSGVSSYNEQFF
TRBJ2-3 | TRBD2 | TRBV5-1 | 19 | TGCGCCAGCAGCCGGACTAGCGGGAGGGTATTACTGAGCACAGATACGCAGTATTTT | CASSRTSGRVLLSTDTQYF
TRBJ1-3 | TRBD1 | TRBV10-3 | 16 | TGTGCCATCAGTCTAGGGACAGGGAGTACTGGAAACACCATATATTTT | CAISLGTGSTGNTIYF
TRBJ1-1 | NA | TRBV10-2 | 14 | TGCGCCAGCAGTGAGGGGGGCGGGTACACTGAAGCTTTCTTT | CASSEGGGYTEAFF
TRBJ2-7 | NA | TRBV27 | 15 | TGTGCCAGCAGGCCCGGAGGCCCCCTCTCCTACGAGCAGTACTTC | CASRPGGPLSYEQYF
TRBJ1-2 | NA | TRBV7-2 | 15 | TGTGCCAGCAGCTTAATCCCAGGGTGGGTTGGCGGCTACACCTTC | CASSLIPGWVGGYTF
TRBJ2-3 | TRBD2 | TRBV29-1 | 16 | TGCAGCGTTGAGGGGGGGACTAGCGGGGGGGAAGATACGCAGTATTTT | CSVEGGTSGGEDTQYF
TRBJ1-2 | TRBD1 | TRBV28 | 12 | TGTGCCAGCCGGACAGGGCTTTATGGCTACACCTTC | CASRTGLYGYTF
TRBJ2-3 | NA | TRBV12-5 | 13 | TGTGCTAGTGGTTTGTCCCCGGGGGATACGCAGTATTTT | CASGLSPGDTQYF
TRBJ1-3 | NA | TRBV2 | 16 | TGTGCCAGCAGGAGAACGGGAGTGAGCTCTGGAAACACCATATATTTT | CASRRTGVSSGNTIYF
TRBJ1-1 | TRBD1 | TRBV7-9 | 12 | TGTGCCAGCAGCGGACAGGATGTTGAAGCTTTCTTT | CASSGQDVEAFF
TRBJ1-6 | TRBD1 | TRBV19 | 18 | TGTGCCAGTAGTACCGGACAGGTTTCAGCTTTGGGCGCTTCACCCCTCCACTTT | CASSTGQVSALGASPLHF
TRBJ2-3 | NA | TRBV7-9 | 14 | TGTGCCAGCAGCTTAGCGGGGGCGACAGATACGCAGTATTTT | CASSLAGATDTQYF
TRBJ2-2 | TRBD2 | TRBV28 | 17 | TGTGCCAGCAGTACCTCGACTAGCCCGAGGGGCACCGGGGAGCTGTTTTTT | CASSTSTSPRGTGELFF
TRBJ1-2 | NA | TRBV6-1 | 17 | TGTGCCAGCAGTGAAGCAATGGAGGGGATTAGCTCAGATGGCTACACCTTC | CASSEAMEGISSDGYTF